This entry describes one T cell receptor (beta chain). Its antigen is undetermined. The sample comes from a study of vaccination and CD4 T cells after COVID-19. The treatment denotes: approximately 11-day PBMC culture with coronavirus spike peptide pools or control peptides (ViraFEST assay). V was trimmed by 3 bases and J by 7 bases, leaving 15 bases between them. Per germline, CDR1 DFQATT and CDR2 SNEGSKA (reference sequence). The CDR3 totals 13 residues. Sequenced with the Oncomine TCR Beta short-read assay was DNA taken from cultured CD4+ T cells. TCRdb re-analysed the PCR reads in MiXCR, keeping a single row per CDR3 protein. Of about 11,000 distinct CDR3 sequences listed, roughly two thirds are singletons.

The chain has TRBV20-1 and TRBJ1-1; no clear D. The sequencing sample was made of CD4+ T cells from blood, cultured in vitro. The receptor's source is a human donor who had recovered from COVID-19. The CDR3 region has the DNA TGCAGTGCTAGTGGGCAGGTGACGGGTGAAGCTTTCTTT. Translation gives CSASGQVTGEAFF.